This TCR beta chain was retrieved from a study of identical twins. Study-level points and caveats: Analyses of zero insertions could, in part, be confounded by invariant MAIT and iNKT cells.

In regard to this clonotype: What it recognizes is unknown.

One entry per CDR3 protein results from TCRdb running MiXCR on the 5' RACE reads. Of some 760,000 distinct CDR3 sequences listed, 15% to 20% are singletons. V lost 6 bases and J lost 1, with 12 bases in between. CDR3 length: 13 residues. CDR1 and CDR2 from the germline V gene are SQVTM and ANQGSEA. These same records also appear under a second study, on T cells expressing NK-cell markers. In that study: Leadership of the CD3+CD56-NKG2C+ fraction also belonged to these clonotypes in several donors.

The sequencing sample was made of PBMCs. The V gene is TRBV29-1, the J gene TRBJ1-1, with D possibly being TRBD1 (5 bases). This clonotype originated in a woman under 30 in good health. CDR3: CSVCRDGNTEAFF. The CDR3 bases are TGCAGCGTGTGTAGGGACGGGAACACTGAAGCTTTCTTT.